This T cell receptor beta chain derives from a study of cytomegalovirus exposure and HLA in healthy donors. PCR primers comprised 60 Vbeta and 13 Jbeta primers. The protocol was immunoSEQ multiplex PCR, while the TCRdb copy is restricted to in-frame clones and leaves out a portion. The sample includes some 180,000 clones, roughly a tenth seen only once; the top ten take approximately 1.3%. The V and J ends lost 1 base and 8 bases respectively, with 9 bases between them. The germline CDR1 and CDR2 sequences are SSHAT and FNYEAQ (reference sequence). The CDR3 consists of 13 residues. The V call is TRBV7-7, the J call TRBJ2-1, with D maybe TRBD2 (6 bases). What was sequenced was PBMCs. This receptor was identified in a woman under 40 in good health and CMV-seropositive. In nucleotides, the CDR3 is TGTGCCAGCAGCTTAGGCGGGATTGATGAGCAGTTCTTC. Its protein is CASSLGGIDEQFF.